A selection of T cell receptor beta chains follows, all from one sample in a study of T cell clusters in autoimmune cytopenias. Reprocessing the multiplex PCR reads, TCRdb reports a single entry for every CDR3 protein and omits DNA. This sample contains over a thousand distinct CDR3 sequences. The sequenced sample was peripheral blood. Receptors were obtained from a human donor with an autoimmune cytopenia or autoimmune hepatitis (not recorded which). The CDR3 runs from the conserved cysteine through the conserved F or W. The order of the fields is clone size, V gene, J gene, CDR3 protein. Part of the rows lack a size; the others show once, few, many or a class for expanded clones.

clone_size: -; v_call: TRBV27; j_call: TRBJ2-3; cdr3_aa: CASSLDSRDTQYF
clone_size: -; v_call: TRBV10-3; j_call: TRBJ2-6; cdr3_aa: CAISQLGPSGANVLTF
clone_size: -; v_call: TRBV18; j_call: TRBJ2-7; cdr3_aa: CASSPGSGRVYEQYF
clone_size: -; v_call: TRBV18; j_call: TRBJ2-1; cdr3_aa: CASSPPKSGQGNEQFF
clone_size: -; v_call: TRBV11-2; j_call: TRBJ2-2; cdr3_aa: CASSEERGGFGGRQGGELFF
clone_size: medium-sized; v_call: TRBV6-6; j_call: TRBJ2-2; cdr3_aa: CASRDRTAGELFF
clone_size: medium-sized; v_call: TRBV18; j_call: TRBJ2-3; cdr3_aa: CATSPGQAGSGTQYF
clone_size: -; v_call: TRBV29-1; j_call: TRBJ2-7; cdr3_aa: CSVDSARGAREQYF
clone_size: large; v_call: TRBV29-1; j_call: TRBJ2-5; cdr3_aa: CSVEVDRYQETQYF
clone_size: -; v_call: TRBV7-3; j_call: TRBJ2-3; cdr3_aa: CASSPRTGGHRVTDTQYF
clone_size: -; v_call: TRBV18; j_call: TRBJ2-7; cdr3_aa: CASQNGAGYEQYF
clone_size: -; v_call: TRBV5-1; j_call: TRBJ2-3; cdr3_aa: CASSLARGTGSKTSTDTQYF
clone_size: -; v_call: TRBV5-5; j_call: TRBJ1-5; cdr3_aa: CASSLVPGGNQPQHF
clone_size: medium-sized; v_call: TRBV6-5; j_call: TRBJ2-3; cdr3_aa: CASRAGESTDTQYF
clone_size: -; v_call: TRBV10-3; j_call: TRBJ1-1; cdr3_aa: CAISQGPGEAFF
clone_size: -; v_call: TRBV4-2; j_call: TRBJ2-7; cdr3_aa: CASSPGDGSSYEQYF
clone_size: medium-sized; v_call: TRBV6-5; j_call: TRBJ2-3; cdr3_aa: CASSYSPGESTDTQYF
clone_size: medium-sized; v_call: TRBV15; j_call: TRBJ2-3; cdr3_aa: CATSTGISLTDTQYF
clone_size: -; v_call: TRBV9; j_call: TRBJ2-5; cdr3_aa: CASSSQGGETQYF
clone_size: -; v_call: TRBV7-9; j_call: TRBJ2-2; cdr3_aa: CASSRVDVGTGGTGELFF
clone_size: -; v_call: TRBV11-1; j_call: TRBJ2-2; cdr3_aa: CASSFFRSTGELFF
clone_size: -; v_call: TRBV27; j_call: TRBJ2-6; cdr3_aa: CASSLAGAGANVLTF
clone_size: -; v_call: TRBV24-1; j_call: TRBJ2-2; cdr3_aa: CATSDPSRDTGELFF
clone_size: medium-sized; v_call: TRBV6-5; j_call: TRBJ1-6; cdr3_aa: CASSYSMVGATNSPLHF
clone_size: medium-sized; v_call: TRBV6-5; j_call: TRBJ2-7; cdr3_aa: CASSYSILAGAYEQYF
clone_size: medium-sized; v_call: TRBV19; j_call: TRBJ2-6; cdr3_aa: CASSTGVEVSGANVLTF
clone_size: medium-sized; v_call: TRBV5-4; j_call: TRBJ2-4; cdr3_aa: CASSLRVAGDTLLAKNIQYF
clone_size: -; v_call: TRBV5-1; j_call: TRBJ2-3; cdr3_aa: CASSFGFGDTDTQYF
clone_size: large; v_call: TRBV29-1; j_call: TRBJ2-7; cdr3_aa: CSVEDTGSYEQYF
clone_size: medium-sized; v_call: TRBV5-5; j_call: TRBJ2-6; cdr3_aa: CASSLGLSSGANVLTF
clone_size: -; v_call: TRBV6-6; j_call: TRBJ1-6; cdr3_aa: CASRRGTDSPLHF
clone_size: -; v_call: TRBV5-4; j_call: TRBJ1-4; cdr3_aa: CASSRDRGEKLFF
clone_size: -; v_call: TRBV19; j_call: TRBJ1-1; cdr3_aa: CASSDQQGQAFF
clone_size: -; v_call: TRBV10-3; j_call: TRBJ2-7; cdr3_aa: CAIGRPGAAYEQYF
clone_size: -; v_call: TRBV27; j_call: TRBJ2-7; cdr3_aa: CASSLWPPYEQYF
clone_size: -; v_call: TRBV12-3/TRBV12-4; j_call: TRBJ1-2; cdr3_aa: CASSFGGSSYGYTF
clone_size: -; v_call: TRBV7-3; j_call: TRBJ2-2; cdr3_aa: CASSLLGTTNTGELFF
clone_size: -; v_call: TRBV10-3; j_call: TRBJ2-2; cdr3_aa: CAISEFPAGASGELFF
clone_size: large; v_call: TRBV6-5; j_call: TRBJ2-1; cdr3_aa: CASSITGTGVVQFF
clone_size: medium-sized; v_call: TRBV30; j_call: TRBJ1-1; cdr3_aa: CAWGATGTEAFF
clone_size: -; v_call: TRBV11-2; j_call: TRBJ2-5; cdr3_aa: CASSTRPGLAGEETQYF
clone_size: medium-sized; v_call: TRBV29-1; j_call: TRBJ1-1; cdr3_aa: CSASGAGVNTEAFF
clone_size: large; v_call: TRBV18; j_call: TRBJ1-1; cdr3_aa: CASSSGTLNTEAFF
clone_size: -; v_call: TRBV29-1; j_call: TRBJ2-3; cdr3_aa: CSVEGQGITDTQYF
clone_size: -; v_call: TRBV5-1; j_call: TRBJ2-5; cdr3_aa: CASSLGGGAETQYF
clone_size: -; v_call: TRBV5-1; j_call: TRBJ1-3; cdr3_aa: CASSLSSGGRTGNTIYF
clone_size: -; v_call: TRBV7-2; j_call: TRBJ1-5; cdr3_aa: CASSLDQGGQPQHF
clone_size: -; v_call: TRBV6-5; j_call: TRBJ1-2; cdr3_aa: CASSYFLGTGAGGYTF
clone_size: -; v_call: TRBV6-6; j_call: TRBJ1-1; cdr3_aa: CASITGLVSPNTEAFF
clone_size: medium-sized; v_call: TRBV19; j_call: TRBJ2-7; cdr3_aa: CASSLQAGGRYEQYF
clone_size: medium-sized; v_call: TRBV6-2/TRBV6-3; j_call: TRBJ2-1; cdr3_aa: CASSYFISSYNEQFF
clone_size: medium-sized; v_call: TRBV6-5; j_call: TRBJ2-7; cdr3_aa: CASGLQGKTVHEQYF
clone_size: -; v_call: TRBV6-2/TRBV6-3; j_call: TRBJ1-5; cdr3_aa: CASSYVQDNQPQHF
clone_size: medium-sized; v_call: TRBV18; j_call: TRBJ1-1; cdr3_aa: CASSPAGTGNTEAFF
clone_size: -; v_call: TRBV20-1; j_call: TRBJ2-1; cdr3_aa: CSARFQNNEQFF
clone_size: -; v_call: TRBV19; j_call: TRBJ1-1; cdr3_aa: CASSMRQGAEAFF
clone_size: -; v_call: TRBV6-1; j_call: TRBJ1-2; cdr3_aa: CASSEGNRGGYTF